These 9 T cell receptor beta chains share one sample of origin, sequenced in a study of T cell changes during pregnancy in multiple sclerosis. Sequencing used immunoSEQ multiplex PCR; TCRdb keeps in-frame clones, though not all of them. Of around 88,000 clones listed, approximately 89% are singletons. The sample consisted of peripheral blood, taken in the first trimester of pregnancy. Every receptor here comes from a female donor with multiple sclerosis, enrolled in a pregnancy study.

This clone was recorded only once. The chain has TRBV11-3 and TRBJ2-1, with TRBD2 matching over 13 bases. Germline assignment: CDR1 SGHNT and CDR2 YENEEA. Germline trimming cut 3 bases from V and 6 bases from J; bases unmatched to any gene: 5. This CDR3 is 16 amino acids long. The CDR3 DNA reads TGTGCCAGCAGCTTCTCCGGGACTAGCGGGGCCAATGAGCAGTTCTTC. Its protein product is CASSFSGTSGANEQFF. Using reference TRBV11-3 and TRBJ2-1 for the parts outside the CDR3, the full variable domain is EAGVVQSPRYKIIEKKQPVAFWCNPISGHNTLYWYLQNLGQGPELLIRYENEEAVDDSQLPKDRFSAERLKGVDSTLKIQPAELGDSAVYLCASSFSGTSGANEQFFGPGTRLTVL.

This rearrangement joins TRBV5-1 to TRBJ2-1; tentatively, D is TRBD2 (6 bases). The V gene's germline CDR1 is SGHRS and CDR2 YFSETQ. V was shortened by 4 bases and J by 7 bases, with 15 bases between the two germline ends. The CDR3 is made up of 14 amino acids. This chain's CDR3 is CASSLLGRRNEQFF. In DNA, the CDR3 is TGCGCCAGCAGCCTCCTGGGGAGGAGGAATGAGCAGTTCTTC.

This sequence joins TRBV19 and TRBJ2-1; D is possibly TRBD2 (7 bases). The CDR3 is 16 residues long. V was cut by 3 bases and J by 2 bases, with 14 bases left in between. Germline V gene lookup returns CDR1 LNHDA and CDR2 SQIVND (reference sequence). The CDR3 nucleotides read TGTGCCAGTAGTATTACAAGGGGGACTACCTACAATGAGCAGTTCTTC. It yields the protein CASSITRGTTYNEQFF.

The rearrangement links TRBV2 to TRBJ1-2, with no clear D. Germline V gene sequence: CDR1 SNHLY, CDR2 FYNNEI. The CDR3 runs to 13 residues. Trimming cost V 1 base and J 4 bases, with 7 bases left between them. CDR3 in amino acids: CASSEGQFYGYTF. Written as DNA, the CDR3 is TGTGCCAGCAGTGAAGGGCAGTTCTATGGCTACACCTTC.

The chain carries TRBV19 and TRBJ1-2, with D tentatively TRBD1 (6 bases). The CDR3 contains 15 residues. Germline CDR1 LNHDA, CDR2 SQIVND (reference sequence). The V end lost 3 bases, the J end lost 5 bases, and 16 bases lay between the germline ends. The CDR3 is CASSIRTDHTYGYTF. The CDR3 DNA is TGTGCCAGTAGTATTAGGACAGACCACACTTATGGCTACACCTTC.

The J gene is TRBJ2-3, the V gene TRBV27; unclear D gene. V was shortened by 6 bases and J by 1 base, with 8 bases between the two germline ends. Germline V gene lookup returns CDR1 MNHEY and CDR2 SMNVEV (reference sequence). The CDR3 contains 13 residues. The CDR3 coding sequence is TGTGCCAGCAGAACTTTGGGCACAGATACGCAGTATTTT. Protein product: CASRTLGTDTQYF.

V usage is TRBV6-6 and J usage is TRBJ1-2, with D maybe TRBD1 (6 bases). Trimming took off 5 bases at V and 6 bases at J, with 16 bases between the two ends. The length of the CDR3 is 14 residues. The germline V gene encodes CDR1 MNHNY and CDR2 SVGAGI (reference sequence). The CDR3 nucleotides are TGTGCCAGCAGTCTCCTACAGGGTGGCCATGGCTACACCTTC. This sequence encodes CASSLLQGGHGYTF.

J is TRBJ1-4 and V is TRBV20-1; D is unresolved. Germline CDR1 reads DFQATT; CDR2 reads SNEGSKA (reference sequence). V was cut by 2 bases and J by 8 bases, with 6 bases left in between. CDR3 length: 11 residues. The CDR3 protein is CSARHGEKLFF. DNA for the CDR3: TGCAGTGCTAGACACGGGGAAAAACTGTTTTTT.

In this sample, this clone turned up a few times. The chain has TRBV28 and TRBJ2-5, with 10 bases aligning to TRBD2. The CDR3 length is 15 residues. J was trimmed by 0 bases and V by 6 bases; bases with no gene match: 4. Looked up from germline, CDR1 is MDHEN and CDR2 is SYDVKM. The CDR3, as DNA: TGTGCCAGCAGCCGACTAGCGGGTCACCAAGAGACCCAGTACTTC. It encodes CASSRLAGHQETQYF.